Listed here are 16 T cell receptor beta chains from one sample, sequenced in a study of T cells in tumors after PD-1 blockade. The table came from immunoSEQ multiplex PCR; TCRdb's copy has only in-frame clones and leaves some out. The data contain tens of thousands of clones, roughly 80% of them singletons. The source material was PBMCs, sampled before anti-PD-1 treatment. The origin of the receptors is a human donor with basal cell carcinoma.

The CDR3 protein is CASSGRRGALHF. CDR3 DNA sequence: TGTGCCAGCAGCGGACGGCGAGGAGCCCTCCACTTT. This chain links TRBV9 with TRBJ1-6; no clear D gene. V dropped 3 bases and J dropped 14 bases, with 12 bases sitting between them. CDR1 SGDLS and CDR2 YYNGEE come from the germline V gene. The CDR3 covers 12 residues. The full variable domain, with the rest looked up from reference TRBV9 and TRBJ1-6, is DSGVTQTPKHLITATGQRVTLRCSPRSGDLSVYWYQQSLDQGLQFLIQYYNGEERAKGNILERFSAQQFPDLHSELNLSSLELGDSALYFCASSGRRGALHFGNGTRLTVT.

This chain uses TRBV5-1 with TRBJ1-6, with 7 bases aligning to TRBD1. The germline CDR1 and CDR2 sequences are SGHRS and YFSETQ. The junction had 7 bases not matched to a gene; V was cut back by 0 bases and J by 10 bases. This CDR3 comprises 15 residues. The CDR3 bases are TGCGCCAGCAGCTTGGATACAGGGGCGTCGTCACCCCTCCACTTT. It codes for CASSLDTGASSPLHF.

The CDR3 bases are TGTGCCAGCAGCCCCAGCGGGGTCAACTCCTACGAGCAGTACTTC. Amino acids: CASSPSGVNSYEQYF. The chain recombines TRBV7-8 with TRBJ2-7; 7 nucleotides agree with TRBD2. The germline V gene has CDR1 SGHVS and CDR2 FQNEAQ. This CDR3 has 15 amino acids. Germline trimming cut 5 bases from V and 0 bases from J; bases unmatched to any gene: 7.

This clone has just one count. The V and J genes are TRBV7-9 and TRBJ1-1, with 11 bases identical to TRBD1. Trimming removed 5 bases from V and 5 bases from J; junction bases left unmatched: 4. The CDR3 contains 14 residues. Looked up from germline, CDR1 is SEHNR and CDR2 is FQNEAQ (reference sequence). CDR3 bases: TGTGCCAGCAGCAAGGGACAGGGGGAGACTGAAGCTTTCTTT. Translated: CASSKGQGETEAFF. Drawing the rest from reference TRBV7-9 and TRBJ1-1, the complete variable domain is DTGVSQNPRHKITKRGQNVTFRCDPISEHNRLYWYRQTLGQGPEFLTYFQNEAQLEKSRLLSDRFSAERPKGSFSTLEIQRTEQGDSAMYLCASSKGQGETEAFFGQGTRLTVV.

This clone was observed a few times. The rearrangement joins TRBV6-4 to TRBJ2-3; 10 bases fit TRBD2. The CDR3 length is 15 residues. Per germline, CDR1 MRHNA and CDR2 SNTAGT. V shed 0 bases and J 8 bases; nucleotides not matched to a gene: 5. The CDR3 spells CASSDSASGGSTQYF. CDR3 DNA sequence: TGTGCCAGCAGTGACTCTGCTAGCGGGGGTAGTACGCAGTATTTT.

In this sample, this clone turned up once. This rearrangement joins TRBV6-4 to TRBJ1-1; D gene unclear. This CDR3 is built from 14 residues. CDR1 MRHNA and CDR2 SNTAGT come from the germline V gene. Trimming pared 0 bases from V and 2 bases from J, leaving 7 bases between. The CDR3 sequence is CASSDSAGNTEAFF. The CDR3 DNA follows: TGTGCCAGCAGTGACTCGGCAGGTAACACTGAAGCTTTCTTT.

The chain combines TRBV6-6 with TRBJ1-5; D unresolved. The CDR3 is made up of 13 amino acids. The V end lost 2 bases, the J end lost 4 bases, and 6 bases lay between the germline ends. Per the germline V gene, CDR1 is MNHNY and CDR2 is SVGAGI (reference sequence). This chain's CDR3 is CASSYGSNQPQHF. The CDR3 nucleotides read TGTGCCAGCAGTTACGGTTCGAATCAGCCCCAGCATTTT.

This clone was observed a single time. The V gene is TRBV3-1 (or the pseudogene TRBV3-2), the J gene TRBJ2-3, with 7 bases aligning to TRBD1. The CDR3 covers 16 residues. V lost 3 bases to trimming and J lost 2 bases; unmatched junction nucleotides: 8. Germline loops: CDR1 LGHDT, CDR2 YNNKEL (reference sequence). CDR3 sequence: CASSQATGVLTDTQYF. The CDR3 DNA follows: TGTGCCAGCAGCCAGGCTACAGGGGTCCTCACAGATACGCAGTATTTT.

This rearrangement joins TRBV20-1 to TRBJ1-1, with D tentatively TRBD1 (6 bases). This CDR3 is built from 12 residues. Germline-derived CDR1 and CDR2 are DFQATT and SNEGSKA (reference sequence). V was pared by 3 bases and J by 11 bases, with 16 bases between. CDR3: CSASSTGRSAFF. CDR3 DNA: TGCAGTGCTAGTTCGACAGGAAGATCCGCTTTCTTT.

The CDR3 loop reads CASSLGTRDQETQYF. The DNA of the CDR3 is TGTGCCAGCTCTCTCGGGACTAGAGACCAAGAGACCCAGTACTTC. V usage is TRBV4-2 and J usage is TRBJ2-5; TRBD2 agrees at 8 bases. The CDR3 runs 15 residues. Trimming removed 8 bases from V and 0 bases from J; junction bases left unmatched: 8. Germline V gene lookup returns CDR1 LGHNA and CDR2 YNFKEQ.

The chain is built from TRBV9 and TRBJ1-5; no firm D call. Trimming took 4 bases from V and 2 from J, leaving 16 bases between them. Germline lookup yields CDR1 SGDLS and CDR2 YYNGEE. The CDR3 totals 16 residues. Here the CDR3 DNA reads TGTGCCAGCAGCCCCCGGGAAAATCTAGGCAATCAGCCCCAGCATTTT. Protein: CASSPRENLGNQPQHF.

CDR3 DNA: TGTGCCAGTAGGGACAGTAGGATGAACACTGAAGCTTTCTTT. Protein: CASRDSRMNTEAFF. The chain employs TRBV19 and TRBJ1-1, with TRBD1 as a possible D gene (6 bases). V was pared by 6 bases and J by 0 bases, with 11 bases between. Germline V lookup: CDR1 LNHDA, CDR2 SQIVND (reference sequence). CDR3 length: 14 amino acids.

V gene TRBV7-8 combines with J gene TRBJ2-1, with unresolved D. The V gene's germline CDR1 is SGHVS and CDR2 FQNEAQ. Trimming stripped 8 bases from V and 6 bases from J, with 5 bases between. This CDR3 is built from 10 residues. Here the CDR3 reads CASYGNEQFF. The CDR3 DNA follows: TGTGCCAGCTATGGCAATGAGCAGTTCTTC.

The V and J genes are TRBV14 and TRBJ2-3; 9 bases map to TRBD2. The germline gives CDR1 SGHDN, CDR2 FVKESK. The CDR3 has 16 amino acids. V was pared by 4 bases and J by 1 base, with 6 bases of the junction left unmatched. The CDR3 bases are TGTGCCAGCAGCCCCGGGGTAGCGGGGGGCACAGATACGCAGTATTTT. This gives the protein CASSPGVAGGTDTQYF. The full variable domain, rest sourced from reference TRBV14 and TRBJ2-3, is EAGVTQFPSHSVIEKGQTVTLRCDPISGHDNLYWYRRVMGKEIKFLLHFVKESKQDESGMPNNRFLAERTGGTYSTLKVQPAELEDSGVYFCASSPGVAGGTDTQYFGPGTRLTVL.

This clone turned up a few times. This chain joins TRBV6-2 or TRBV6-3 and TRBJ2-2, with TRBD2 matching 7 bases. This CDR3 region has 15 residues. Trimming took 2 bases from V and 3 from J; bases not matched to a gene: 3. Germline CDR1 and CDR2: MNHEY and SVGEGT. CDR3 nucleotide sequence: TGTGCCAGCAGTTACCTCCGGGGGGACACCGGGGAGCTGTTTTTT. Translation gives CASSYLRGDTGELFF.

Here the CDR3 DNA reads TGTGCCAGCAGCCCGGGACAGGTGAACACTGAAGCTTTCTTT. Protein product: CASSPGQVNTEAFF. J is TRBJ1-1 and V is TRBV7-2; 8 bases align to TRBD1. Per the germline V gene, CDR1 is SGHTA and CDR2 is FQGNSA. After removal of 5 bases from V and 0 bases from J, the junction contained 2 bases not matched to a gene. This CDR3 spans 14 amino acids.